This TCR beta chain originates from a study of T cells expressing NK-cell markers. Study in general: Seropositivity for HCMV was found in most of the eight sequenced donors, with one seronegative. General study results and limits: Five to seven of the donors carried dominant NKG2C+ clonotypes that took up roughly 1.0-8% of their CD8+ T cells.

Details on this clonotype: The antigen is unknown.

Reprocessing the 5' RACE reads, TCRdb reports a single entry for every CDR3 protein and omits DNA. The data include about 260,000 distinct CDR3 sequences; the top ten clones carry roughly 0.4%. CDR3 size: 14 residues. CDR1 is DFQATT and CDR2 is SNEGSKA in the germline V gene (reference sequence). The clonotype comes from a man in his late teens or twenties in good health. V and J are TRBV20-1 and TRBJ2-7; the D call from TCRdb, TRBD2, cannot be confirmed without DNA. The sample consisted of blood T cells: a sorted CD56 or NKG2C T cell subset, CD4+ or CD8+ T cells, or bulk PBMC T cells (not recorded which). CDR3 in amino acids: CSADGREGKDEQYF.